A selection of T cell receptor beta chains follows, all from one sample in a study of T cells in Graves' hyperthyroidism and ophthalmopathy. TCRdb reprocessed the multiplex PCR reads with MiXCR, giving one entry per CDR3 protein. The data show around 420,000 distinct CDR3 sequences, roughly an eighth seen once. Input material: blood. The receptors stem from a woman in her late teens or twenties with Graves' hyperthyroidism. The CDR3 runs from the conserved cysteine through the conserved F or W. A D gene is named only where the DNA matches it firmly. Only some rows state a clone size, as once, few, many or a class for expanded clones.

TRBV5-1	many	.	TRBJ2-2	CASSEQVTGELFF	TGCGCCAGCAGCGAACAGGTCACCGGGGAGCTGTTTTTT
TRBV28	many	.	TRBJ2-7	CASTPEGAPYEQYF	TGTGCCAGCACCCCGGAGGGGGCACCCTACGAGCAGTACTTC
TRBV9	many	.	TRBJ1-1	CASSVGAGRTEAFF	TGTGCCAGCAGCGTAGGGGCAGGGAGAACTGAAGCTTTCTTT
TRBV18	.	.	TRBJ2-7	CASSPFGSSYEQYF	TGTGCCAGCTCACCATTCGGGAGCTCCTACGAGCAGTACTTC
TRBV27	many	.	TRBJ1-2	CASSLFEGHGYTF	TGTGCCAGCAGTTTATTCGAAGGCCACGGCTACACCTTC
TRBV10-3	once	TRBD1	TRBJ2-7	CAISESGKGGGYEQYF	TGTGCCATCAGTGAGTCGGGAAAAGGGGGCGGGTACGAGCAGTACTTC
TRBV3-1	few	.	TRBJ1-2	CASSQDLGIYGYTF	TGTGCCAGCAGCCAAGATTTAGGAATCTATGGCTACACCTTC
TRBV9	many	.	TRBJ1-5	CASSDAGLSNQPQHF	TGTGCCAGCAGCGACGCAGGTCTCAGCAATCAGCCCCAGCATTTT
TRBV24-1	many	.	TRBJ2-3	CATSESPGSTDTQYF	TGTGCCACCAGTGAAAGCCCAGGGTCCACAGATACGCAGTATTTT
TRBV11-2	many	TRBD1	TRBJ1-2	CASSSQTGIYGYTF	TGTGCCAGCAGCTCACAGACAGGGATCTATGGCTACACCTTC
TRBV3-1	.	.	TRBJ1-5	CASSQEPGRPQHF	TGTGCCAGCAGTCAAGAGCCGGGGAGGCCCCAGCATTTT
TRBV28	many	.	TRBJ2-7	CASSLLPTGHTYEQYF	TGTGCCAGCAGTTTATTACCGACGGGGCATACCTACGAGCAGTACTTC
TRBV2	many	.	TRBJ2-3	CASSESDTQYF	TGTGCCAGCAGTGAGTCCGATACGCAGTATTTT
TRBV12-3/TRBV12-4	.	.	TRBJ2-3	CASSRNVVTDTQYF	TGTGCCAGCAGCCGGAATGTAGTCACAGATACGCAGTATTTT
TRBV5-1	.	TRBD1	TRBJ1-6	CASTQSPGQDIIRNSPLHF	TGCGCCAGCACGCAATCACCGGGACAGGATATAATTCGGAATTCACCCCTCCACTTT
TRBV5-4	few	TRBD2	TRBJ2-7	CASSRSGGRHSYEQYF	TGTGCCAGCAGCCGTTCCGGCGGGAGGCACTCCTACGAGCAGTACTTC
TRBV20-1	.	TRBD1	TRBJ1-2	CSARLPNRGDGYTF	TGCAGTGCTAGACTGCCTAACAGGGGAGATGGCTACACCTTC
TRBV20-1	many	.	TRBJ2-5	CSAGDFLHETQYF	TGCAGTGCTGGGGACTTCCTCCACGAGACCCAGTACTTC
TRBV7-3	few	.	TRBJ2-5	CASSLNQGVGETQYF	TGTGCCAGCAGCTTAAATCAAGGGGTGGGAGAGACCCAGTACTTC